One sample yielded the 8 T cell receptor beta chains listed below, sequenced in a study of blood T cell repertoires in COVID-19. Only in-frame clones appear in the TCRdb table, and some are missing; sequencing was by immunoSEQ multiplex PCR. The sample includes tens of thousands of clones, 79% of them seen just once. Sample: peripheral blood. These receptors were obtained from a man in his sixties with active or convalescent COVID-19.

The V gene is TRBV4-2, the J gene TRBJ1-2, with TRBD1 matching over 9 bases. The V and J ends lost 4 bases and 5 bases, in that order; junction bases with no gene match: 11. CDR1 is LGHNA and CDR2 is YNFKEQ in the germline V gene. The CDR3 loop spans 16 amino acids. CDR3 nucleotide sequence: TGTGCCAGCAGCCGGGGAACGGGGACAGGGCTATATGGCTACACCTTC. It encodes CASSRGTGTGLYGYTF.

This chain connects TRBV4-3 to TRBJ2-3, with D possibly being TRBD2 (7 bases). The germline V gene has CDR1 LGHNA and CDR2 YSLEER. V dropped 10 bases and J dropped 1 base, with 21 bases sitting between them. The CDR3 extends over 16 amino acids. This chain's CDR3 is CANGRGGHRGTDTQYF. The CDR3 DNA reads as TGCGCCAACGGTAGGGGGGGCCACCGGGGCACAGATACGCAGTATTTT.

The chain uses TRBV5-1 and TRBJ2-7; D call uncertain. CDR3 length equals 13 residues. Per the germline V gene, CDR1 is SGHRS and CDR2 is YFSETQ. Trimming shortened V by 0 bases and J by 2 bases, and 6 bases separated the two germline ends. This chain's CDR3 is CASSLVSAYEQYF. DNA for the CDR3: TGCGCCAGCAGCTTGGTGAGCGCCTACGAGCAGTACTTC. Using reference TRBV5-1 and TRBJ2-7 for the parts outside the CDR3, the full variable domain is KAGVTQTPRYLIKTRGQQVTLSCSPISGHRSVSWYQQTPGQGLQFLFEYFSETQRNKGNFPGRFSGRQFSNSRSEMNVSTLELGDSALYLCASSLVSAYEQYFGPGTRLTVT.

This chain joins TRBV5-8 and TRBJ2-1, with 7 positions matching TRBD2. Germline V gene data show CDR1 as SGHTS and CDR2 as YDEGEE. The CDR3 totals 12 residues. J was trimmed by 9 bases and V by 6 bases; bases with no gene match: 6. CDR3 in DNA: TGTGCCAGCAACCTGGGGGGGGGTGAGCAGTTCTTC. Translating it yields CASNLGGGEQFF. The full variable domain, completed using reference TRBV5-8 and TRBJ2-1, is EAGVTQSPTHLIKTRGQQATLRCSPISGHTSVYWYQQALGLGLQFLLWYDEGEERNRGNFPPRFSGRQFPNYSSELNVNALELEDSALYLCASNLGGGEQFFGPGTRLTVL.

The chain combines TRBV6-2 or TRBV6-3 with TRBJ2-1; D is unresolved. Looked up from germline, CDR1 is MNHEY and CDR2 is SVGEGT. V lost 6 bases and J 0 bases, leaving 6 bases between the germline ends. This CDR3 is 13 amino acids long. The CDR3 region has the DNA TGTGCCAGCAGCTCGGGCTCCTACAATGAGCAGTTCTTC. Amino acid sequence: CASSSGSYNEQFF.

The CDR3 reads CASSPNTDRGTQYF. DNA for the CDR3: TGTGCCAGCAGCCCAAACACAGACCGGGGAACCCAGTACTTC. V usage is TRBV7-9 and J usage is TRBJ2-5, with D perhaps TRBD2 (5 bases). Germline V CDR1 and CDR2: SEHNR, FQNEAQ (reference sequence). Trimming stripped 5 bases from V and 8 bases from J, with 18 bases between. The CDR3 length is 14 residues.

V usage is TRBV7-9 and J usage is TRBJ1-4, with 7 bases fitting TRBD1. The CDR3 sequence is 17 residues long. Germline V CDR1 and CDR2: SEHNR, FQNEAQ (reference sequence). V was pared by 1 base and J by 0 bases, with 5 bases of the junction left unmatched. CDR3 nucleotides: TGTGCCAGCAGCTTAGGACAGGGTCGAGCAACTAATGAAAAACTGTTTTTT. This codes for CASSLGQGRATNEKLFF.

This clone was seen more than once but under ten times. Germline is not matched at one junction end, which may reflect a read error. The rearrangement uses TRBV7-9 and TRBJ1-1, with D unresolved. The CDR3 is 11 amino acids. Germline CDR1 SEHNR, CDR2 FQNEAQ (reference sequence). CDR3 coding DNA: TGTGCCAGCAGCTTAATCCCTGAGGCTTTCTTT. It translates to CASSLIPEAFF.